The source of this T cell receptor beta chain is a study of blood T cell repertoires in COVID-19. Study context: Specimens from acute and convalescent COVID-19 originated in the United States, Italy and Spain. PBMCs, B-cell-depleted T cells, or T cells were the source of the cDNA or gDNA that made up the material.

V lost 3 bases, J lost 7 bases, and 15 bases lay in between. This CDR3 is built from 14 residues. Germline-derived CDR1 and CDR2 are MGHRA and YSYEKL. As processed by the authors: Reference gene primer amplification yielded estimated nucleated cell counts. Method: immunoSEQ multiplex PCR; TCRdb's copy keeps in-frame clones and lacks some. The DNA was the basis for D and trimming; V, J and clone size are from that table. The table records 650,000 to 800,000 clones, 90% of them present only once. Sample: peripheral blood. The genes are TRBV4-1 and TRBJ1-2; tentatively, D is TRBD1 (6 bases). The source of this sequence is a young woman with acute or convalescent COVID-19. This CDR3 is CASSHATAGVGYTF. For the CDR3, the DNA is TGCGCCAGCAGCCACGCCACCGCAGGGGTTGGCTACACCTTC.